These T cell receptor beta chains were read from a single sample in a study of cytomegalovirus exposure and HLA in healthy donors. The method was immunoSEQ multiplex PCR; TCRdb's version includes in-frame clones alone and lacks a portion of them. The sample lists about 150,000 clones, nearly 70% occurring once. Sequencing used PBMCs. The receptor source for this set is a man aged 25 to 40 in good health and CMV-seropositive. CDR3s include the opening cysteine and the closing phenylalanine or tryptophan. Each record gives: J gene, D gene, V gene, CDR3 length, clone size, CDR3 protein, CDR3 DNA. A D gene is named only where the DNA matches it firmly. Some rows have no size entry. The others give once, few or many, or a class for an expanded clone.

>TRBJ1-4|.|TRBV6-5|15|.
CASSPLGRGGEKLFF
TGTGCCAGCAGCCCCTTGGGCAGGGGAGGGGAAAAACTGTTTTTT
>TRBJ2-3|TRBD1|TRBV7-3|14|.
CASSLGQITDTQYF
TGTGCCAGCAGCTTGGGACAGATTACAGATACGCAGTATTTT
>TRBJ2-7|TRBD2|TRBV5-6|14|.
CASSHAGLAGEQYF
TGTGCCAGCAGCCATGCGGGACTAGCCGGCGAGCAGTACTTC
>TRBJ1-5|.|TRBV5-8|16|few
CASSLDVVTGNQPQHF
TGTGCCAGCAGCTTGGATGTAGTGACAGGCAATCAGCCCCAGCATTTT
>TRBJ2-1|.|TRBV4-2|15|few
CASSQDGVDRDEQFF
TGTGCCAGCAGCCAAGACGGGGTAGATCGGGATGAGCAGTTCTTC
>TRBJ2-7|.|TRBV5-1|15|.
CASSFGQGGSYEQYF
TGCGCCAGCAGCTTTGGTCAGGGAGGATCCTACGAGCAGTACTTC
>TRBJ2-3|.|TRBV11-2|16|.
CASSLGVGRVADTQYF
TGTGCCAGCAGCTTAGGGGTCGGGAGAGTCGCAGATACGCAGTATTTT
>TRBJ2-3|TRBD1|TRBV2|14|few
CASSGTGSTDTQYF
TGTGCCAGCAGTGGGACAGGTTCCACAGATACGCAGTATTTT
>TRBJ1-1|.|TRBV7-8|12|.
CASSFQGTEAFF
TGTGCCAGCAGCTTTCAGGGCACTGAAGCTTTCTTT
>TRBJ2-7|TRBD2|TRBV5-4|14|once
CASTLSGISYEQYF
TGTGCCAGCACCCTTAGCGGGATTTCCTACGAGCAGTACTTC
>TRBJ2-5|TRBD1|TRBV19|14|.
CASSMTGGAKTQYF
TGTGCCAGTAGTATGACAGGGGGCGCGAAGACCCAGTACTTC
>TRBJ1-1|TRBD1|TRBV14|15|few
CASSQLQGARTEAFF
TGTGCCAGCAGCCAGCTACAGGGGGCACGTACTGAAGCTTTCTTT
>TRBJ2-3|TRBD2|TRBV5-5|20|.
CASSLDPTSGRLVTTDTQYF
TGTGCCAGCAGCTTGGACCCGACTAGCGGGAGGCTAGTAACCACAGATACGCAGTATTTT
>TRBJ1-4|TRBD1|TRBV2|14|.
CASTPRGANEKLFF
TGTGCCAGCACCCCCAGGGGGGCTAATGAAAAACTGTTTTTT
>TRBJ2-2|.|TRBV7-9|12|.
CASSLEYGELFF
TGTGCCAGCAGCTTAGAATACGGGGAGCTGTTTTTT
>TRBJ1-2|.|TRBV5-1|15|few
CASSLAGQGDYGYTF
TGCGCCAGCAGCTTGGCCGGTCAGGGCGACTATGGCTACACCTTC
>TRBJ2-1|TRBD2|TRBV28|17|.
CASSTPLAGGRGNEQFF
TGTGCCAGCAGTACCCCCCTAGCGGGAGGCCGGGGCAATGAGCAGTTCTTC
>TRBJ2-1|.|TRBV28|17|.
CASSLIQVSSSYNEQFF
TGTGCCAGCAGCTTGATACAGGTTTCGAGCTCCTACAATGAGCAGTTCTTC
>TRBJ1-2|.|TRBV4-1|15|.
CASSQPTGTIDGYTF
TGCGCCAGCAGCCAACCTACCGGGACAATCGATGGCTACACCTTC
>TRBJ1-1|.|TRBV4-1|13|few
CASSQAGAAEAFF
TGCGCCAGCAGCCAAGCGGGTGCGGCTGAAGCTTTCTTT
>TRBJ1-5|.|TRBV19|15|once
CASSGWQDPDLGKHF
TGTGCCAGTAGTGGATGGCAGGACCCGGACCTCGGGAAGCATTTT
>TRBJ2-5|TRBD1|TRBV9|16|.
CASSVEGQGGQETQYF
TGTGCCAGCAGCGTGGAGGGACAGGGTGGGCAAGAGACCCAGTACTTC
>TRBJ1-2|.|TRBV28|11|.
CASSNTDLVNF
TGTGCCAGCAGTAATACGGACTTGGTTAACTTC
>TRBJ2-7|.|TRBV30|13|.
CAWSVDSSYEQYF
TGTGCCTGGAGTGTTGACAGCTCCTACGAGCAGTACTTC
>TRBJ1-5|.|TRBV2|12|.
CASSDEVLGQPF
TGTGCCAGCAGTGATGAGGTATTGGGTCAGCCTTTT
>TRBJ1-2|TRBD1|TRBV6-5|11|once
CASTTGAGYTF
TGTGCCAGCACCACAGGGGCAGGCTACACCTTC
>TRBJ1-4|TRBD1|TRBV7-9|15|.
CASSTQTGGVEKLFF
TGTGCCAGCAGCACCCAAACAGGGGGCGTTGAAAAACTGTTTTTT
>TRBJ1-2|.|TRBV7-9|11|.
CATRTGYGYTF
TGTGCCACTCGCACGGGCTATGGCTACACCTTC
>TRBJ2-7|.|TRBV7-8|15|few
CASSQEMGGGDEQYF
TGTGCCAGCAGCCAAGAAATGGGAGGTGGCGACGAGCAGTACTTC
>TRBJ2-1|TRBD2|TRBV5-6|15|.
CASSSGLAEYNEQFF
TGTGCCAGCAGCTCCGGACTAGCGGAGTACAATGAGCAGTTCTTC
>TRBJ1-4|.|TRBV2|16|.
CASTLLEGITNEKLFF
TGTGCCAGCACTTTGCTTGAGGGTATAACTAATGAAAAACTGTTTTTT
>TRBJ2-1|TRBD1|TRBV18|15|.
CASSDRDRGYNEQFF
TGTGCCAGCTCAGACCGGGACAGGGGGTACAATGAGCAGTTCTTC
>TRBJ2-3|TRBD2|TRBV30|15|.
CAITGTSGIADTQYF
TGTGCCATCACCGGGACTAGCGGGATTGCAGATACGCAGTATTTT
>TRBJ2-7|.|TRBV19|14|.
CATQDSLVSYEQYF
TGTGCCACCCAGGACAGCCTGGTGAGCTACGAGCAGTACTTC
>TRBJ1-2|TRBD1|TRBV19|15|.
CASSNTGGAGYGYTF
TGTGCCAGTAGTAATACAGGGGGCGCCGGCTATGGCTACACCTTC
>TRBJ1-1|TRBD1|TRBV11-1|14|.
CASSRTGYGTEAFF
TGTGCCAGCAGCCGGACAGGGTACGGCACTGAAGCTTTCTTT
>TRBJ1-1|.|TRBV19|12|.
CASSDQDTEAFF
TGTGCCAGTAGCGACCAGGACACTGAAGCTTTCTTT
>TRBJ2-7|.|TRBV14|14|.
CASSEILEGAEQYF
TGTGCCAGCAGCGAAATCTTGGAAGGGGCCGAGCAGTACTTC
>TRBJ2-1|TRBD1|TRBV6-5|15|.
CASSYPRQGVDEQFF
TGTGCCAGCAGTTACCCAAGACAGGGGGTCGATGAGCAGTTCTTC
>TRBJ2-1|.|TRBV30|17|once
CAWSFGLLAGSYNEQFF
TGTGCCTGGAGTTTCGGCCTTCTAGCCGGATCCTACAATGAGCAGTTCTTC
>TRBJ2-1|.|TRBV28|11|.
CASSSDWKQFF
TGTGCCAGCAGTTCCGACTGGAAGCAGTTCTTC
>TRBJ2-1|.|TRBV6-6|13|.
CASSYLQGNEQFF
TGTGCCAGCAGTTACTTACAGGGCAATGAGCAGTTCTTC
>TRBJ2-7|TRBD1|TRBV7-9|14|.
CASSLPGGPYEQYF
TGTGCCAGCAGCTTACCAGGGGGCCCCTACGAGCAGTACTTC
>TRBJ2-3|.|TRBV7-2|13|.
CASSLLTADTQYF
TGTGCCAGCAGCTTACTTACTGCGGATACGCAGTATTTT
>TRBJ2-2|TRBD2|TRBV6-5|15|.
CASIRTSGSAGELFF
TGTGCCAGCATTCGGACTAGCGGGAGCGCCGGGGAGCTGTTTTTT
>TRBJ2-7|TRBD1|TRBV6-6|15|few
CASSYSRDRVGEQYF
TGTGCCAGCAGTTACAGCCGGGACAGGGTCGGCGAGCAGTACTTC
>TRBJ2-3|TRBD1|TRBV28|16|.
CASSRLYRGRTDTQYF
TGTGCCAGCAGCCGACTCTACAGGGGTAGAACAGATACGCAGTATTTT
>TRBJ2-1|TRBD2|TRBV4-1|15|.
CASSQESGGYNEQFF
TGCGCCAGCAGCCAAGAGTCGGGAGGATACAATGAGCAGTTCTTC
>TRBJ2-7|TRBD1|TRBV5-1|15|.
CASSPPSGQGYEQYF
TGCGCCAGCAGCCCCCCATCCGGACAGGGTTACGAGCAGTACTTC
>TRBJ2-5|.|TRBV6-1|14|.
CASSDGGSFGKQYF
TGTGCCAGCAGTGACGGAGGGAGTTTCGGTAAGCAGTACTTC
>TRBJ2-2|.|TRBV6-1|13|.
CASIREYTGELFF
TGTGCCAGCATACGGGAATACACCGGGGAGCTGTTTTTT